The present T cell receptor beta chain was sequenced within a study of OX40 agonist ivuxolimab in advanced cancers. Study conclusions and caveats: No antigen was identified for the clonally expanded peripheral T cells.

Sequenced by immunoSEQ multiplex PCR; TCRdb stores in-frame clones only, minus some. In the table there are roughly 55,000 clones, around 80% of which are singletons. The CDR3 consists of 13 residues. Germline V gene data show CDR1 as SGDLS and CDR2 as YYNGEE. V lost 0 bases and J 12 bases, leaving 13 bases between the germline ends. Regarding this clone: Its antigen is unidentified.

This TCR derives from an adult with an advanced solid tumor such as melanoma, head and neck, liver or kidney cancer. The material was CD4+ or CD8+ T cells sorted from blood, obtained in a trial of the OX40 agonist ivuxolimab. The chain employs TRBV9 and TRBJ2-1; tentatively, D is TRBD2 (5 bases). The CDR3 region is CASSVDSGKGQFF. The CDR3 DNA reads TGTGCCAGCAGCGTAGATTCGGGAAAGGGGCAGTTCTTC.